The 17 T cell receptor beta chains presented below share a single source sample, sequenced in a study of shared clonotypes between healthy human individuals. Generated by immunoSEQ multiplex PCR, the TCRdb table keeps only in-frame clones and is missing some. The table shows roughly 1.4 million clones, with 98% to 99% occurring only once. Sequenced sample: naive CD4+ T cells sorted from blood. Noted subset: CD45RA+ positively selected. The receptor source for this set is a man under 40 in good health.

The chain combines TRBV9 with TRBJ2-2; 8 bases fit TRBD2. V lost 3 bases to trimming and J lost 3 bases; unmatched junction nucleotides: 4. From germline, CDR1 is SGDLS and CDR2 YYNGEE. There are 15 residues in the CDR3. CDR3 coding DNA: TGTGCCAGCAGCGCGGGGGGGATTTACACCGGGGAGCTGTTTTTT. This sequence encodes CASSAGGIYTGELFF.

The CDR3 reads CASSLGTGGVHKHNEQFF. The CDR3 bases are TGTGCCAGCAGTTTAGGGACAGGAGGTGTCCACAAACACAATGAGCAGTTCTTC. The chain uses TRBV27 and TRBJ2-1; 8 bases line up with TRBD1. V lost 2 bases, J lost 5 bases, and 14 bases stayed unmatched. From germline, CDR1 is MNHEY and CDR2 SMNVEV (reference sequence). CDR3 size: 18 residues.

The V call is TRBV10-3, the J call TRBJ1-5; D not certain. CDR3 length: 16 residues. Germline lookup yields CDR1 ENHRY and CDR2 SYGVKD. V lost 2 bases, J lost 0 bases, and 11 bases lay in between. The CDR3 bases are TGTGCCATCAGTGAGGGGCAGGTCCTTAGCAATCAGCCCCAGCATTTT. Translation: CAISEGQVLSNQPQHF.

The gene calls are TRBV5-1 and TRBJ2-1; 7 positions match TRBD2. The CDR3 runs to 16 residues. V was clipped by 0 bases and J by 0 bases; unmatched bases: 3. Germline loops: CDR1 SGHRS, CDR2 YFSETQ. This CDR3 reads CASSLAPGGSYNEQFF. In DNA form, the CDR3 reads TGCGCCAGCAGCTTGGCTCCGGGAGGCTCCTACAATGAGCAGTTCTTC.

CDR3 nucleotides: TGTGCCACCAGCAGAGGACGGACGGTCGGGGAGCTGTTTTTT. Protein product: CATSRGRTVGELFF. V and J are TRBV15 and TRBJ2-2; no definite D call. The length of the CDR3 is 14 residues. Trimming stripped 1 base from V and 7 bases from J, with 10 bases between. Per the germline V gene, CDR1 is LNHNV and CDR2 is YYDKDF (reference sequence).

The chain combines TRBV19 with TRBJ2-1, with D hard to call. Germline V lookup: CDR1 LNHDA, CDR2 SQIVND (reference sequence). The CDR3 runs 13 residues. Trimming took off 7 bases at V and 4 bases at J, with 11 bases between the two ends. In DNA form, the CDR3 reads TGTGCCAGTACCAACCCCCAGTACAATGAGCAGTTCTTC. It is translated as CASTNPQYNEQFF.

V usage is TRBV19 and J usage is TRBJ2-1; TRBD2 agrees at 7 bases. Germline V lookup: CDR1 LNHDA, CDR2 SQIVND (reference sequence). There are 14 residues in the CDR3. V lost 5 bases and J lost 4; bases outside the gene matches: 5. The CDR3 bases are TGTGCCAGTAGTTCAGGGACTATATACAATGAGCAGTTCTTC. It yields the protein CASSSGTIYNEQFF.

A word on this clone: The sample holds other DNA sequences that translate to the same CDR3. This chain joins TRBV20-1 and TRBJ1-1; no reliable D call. V was pared by 6 bases and J by 1 base, with 6 bases between. Germline CDR1 and CDR2: DFQATT and SNEGSKA (reference sequence). The CDR3 extends over 11 amino acids. This chain's CDR3 is CSASGNTEAFF. The CDR3 DNA is TGCAGTGCGTCAGGGAACACTGAAGCTTTCTTT.

J is TRBJ2-5 and V is TRBV9; TRBD2 aligns across 11 bases. The germline V gene encodes CDR1 SGDLS and CDR2 YYNGEE. After removal of 3 bases from V and 4 bases from J, the junction contained 8 bases not matched to a gene. There are 16 residues in the CDR3. The CDR3 DNA sequence: TGTGCCAGCAGCGCGACTAGCGGGATATTGGTAGAGACCCAGTACTTC. It is translated as CASSATSGILVETQYF.

The genes are TRBV20-1 and TRBJ1-1; TRBD1 aligns across 7 bases. After removal of 2 bases from V and 10 bases from J, the junction contained 4 bases not matched to a gene. CDR3 length: 11 amino acids. Germline assignment: CDR1 DFQATT and CDR2 SNEGSKA (reference sequence). This chain's CDR3 is CSARTAGGAFF. Here the CDR3 DNA reads TGCAGTGCTAGAACGGCAGGGGGAGCTTTCTTT.

This clone is a singleton in its sample. The chain combines TRBV6-1 with TRBJ1-2; no definite D call. Between the trimmed V and J ends, which lost 2 bases and 5 bases, there was a span of 9 bases. The CDR3 consists of 13 residues. Germline loops: CDR1 MNHNS, CDR2 SASEGT. The CDR3 sequence is CASSELPSYGYTF. DNA for the CDR3: TGTGCCAGCAGTGAATTACCGAGTTATGGCTACACCTTC.

The genes are TRBV5-4 and TRBJ2-1; a weak D match, TRBD2 (5 bases). Germline V gene sequence: CDR1 SGHNT, CDR2 YYREEE (reference sequence). The CDR3 runs to 14 residues. With 1 base removed from V and 4 bases from J, the gap between germline ends came to 9 bases. The CDR3 is CASSLTRRYNEQFF. The CDR3 nucleotides read TGTGCCAGCAGCTTGACTAGACGTTACAATGAGCAGTTCTTC.

The rearrangement links TRBV4-3 to TRBJ2-7; D uncertain. The CDR3 covers 15 residues. The germline gives CDR1 LGHNA, CDR2 YSLEER. Trimming cost V 0 bases and J 3 bases, with 12 bases left between them. In nucleotides, the CDR3 is TGCGCCAGCAGCCAAGAGGCCAACTACAACTACGAGCAGTACTTC. Protein product: CASSQEANYNYEQYF.

This chain uses TRBV9 with TRBJ1-3, with TRBD1 matching over 9 bases. The CDR3 length is 18 residues. With 0 bases clipped from V and 3 bases from J, the junction kept 10 bases outside the gene matches. The germline V gene has CDR1 SGDLS and CDR2 YYNGEE. DNA for the CDR3: TGTGCCAGCAGCGTAGGACCGGGACAGGGATCCGGTGGAAACACCATATATTTT. Protein sequence: CASSVGPGQGSGGNTIYF.

The rearrangement links TRBV5-4 to TRBJ1-2; D uncertain. Trimming shortened V by 0 bases and J by 4 bases, and 16 bases separated the two germline ends. Germline V gene sequence: CDR1 SGHNT, CDR2 YYREEE (reference sequence). This CDR3 has 16 amino acids. This CDR3 is CASSLGHRNGGYGYTF. The DNA for the CDR3 is TGTGCCAGCAGCTTGGGACACCGAAACGGTGGCTATGGCTACACCTTC.

The V call is TRBV20-1, the J call TRBJ2-1, with unresolved D. With 6 bases removed from V and 7 bases from J, the gap between germline ends came to 10 bases. Germline V gene lookup returns CDR1 DFQATT and CDR2 SNEGSKA (reference sequence). CDR3 length equals 11 residues. CDR3 in amino acids: CSADRVNEQFF. In DNA, the CDR3 is TGCAGTGCCGATCGAGTTAATGAGCAGTTCTTC.

The rearrangement joins TRBV11-1 to TRBJ1-1; no firm D call. V lost 1 base to trimming and J lost 3 bases, with 9 bases between them. The germline V gene has CDR1 SGHAT and CDR2 FQDESV (reference sequence). This CDR3 has 14 residues. CDR3 bases: TGTGCCAGCAGCTTAGGACGGATGTACACTGAAGCTTTCTTT. Protein product: CASSLGRMYTEAFF.